This T cell receptor (beta chain) came from a study of neurological immune-mediated disorders. The CDR3 is 14 residues long. Per the germline V gene, CDR1 is SGHRS and CDR2 is YFSETQ. After removal of 3 bases from V and 7 bases from J, the junction contained 4 bases not matched to a gene. 5'RACE with 10-nucleotide random UMIs generated the cDNA. From 15-18 subjects, over 200 million TCR-beta sequences were obtained in each sequencing run. From the 5' RACE reads, TCRdb called clonotypes with MiXCR, one entry per CDR3 protein. Of roughly 52,000 distinct CDR3 sequences in the sample, 4% were seen once. The cell input for sorted libraries was some 1 million, and those cells were CD4+ or CD8+ T cells. This clonotype was found many times.

The chain recombines TRBV5-1 with TRBJ2-4; 10 nucleotides align to TRBD1. Sequenced: CD4+ T cells from blood. The TCR was taken from a woman between 35 and 50 years old with multiple sclerosis. CDR3 DNA: TGCGCCAGCAGCTCGGGACAGGGGTTGAACATTCAGTACTTC. Amino acid sequence: CASSSGQGLNIQYF.